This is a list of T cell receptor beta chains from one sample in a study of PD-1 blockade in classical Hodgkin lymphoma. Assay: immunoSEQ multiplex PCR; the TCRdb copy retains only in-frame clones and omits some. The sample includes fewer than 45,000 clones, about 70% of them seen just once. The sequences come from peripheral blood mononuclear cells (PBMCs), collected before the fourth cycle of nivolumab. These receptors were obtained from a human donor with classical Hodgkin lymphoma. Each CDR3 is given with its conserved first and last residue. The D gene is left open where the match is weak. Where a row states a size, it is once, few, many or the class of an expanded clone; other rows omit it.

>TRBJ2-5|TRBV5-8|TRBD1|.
TGTGCCAGCAGCTTTCGCCGGGACAGGGGTATTGTGAGGAAAGAGACCCAGTACTTC
CASSFRRDRGIVRKETQYF
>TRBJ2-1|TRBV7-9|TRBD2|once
TGTGCCAGCAGCTTAGCGACTAGCGGGGGGGGAAGCTCCTACAATGAGCAGTTCTTC
CASSLATSGGGSSYNEQFF
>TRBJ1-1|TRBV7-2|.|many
TGTGCCAGCAGCCGTGCCCAGGGGATGAACACTGAAGCTTTCTTT
CASSRAQGMNTEAFF
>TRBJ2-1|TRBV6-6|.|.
TGTGCCAGCAGTTACTCGGGGCTTGAGCAGTTCTTC
CASSYSGLEQFF
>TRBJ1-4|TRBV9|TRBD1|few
TGTGCCAGCAGCCCCTCCCCAGGGGGGGAAAAACTGTTTTTT
CASSPSPGGEKLFF
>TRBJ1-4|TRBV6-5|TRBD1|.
TGTGCCAGCAGTTGGAGAACAGGGGGCCCTTGGGTTTTT
CASSWRTGGPWVF
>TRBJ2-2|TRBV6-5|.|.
TGTGCCAGCAGCCACACCACTGCACCGGGGGAGCTGTTTTTT
CASSHTTAPGELFF
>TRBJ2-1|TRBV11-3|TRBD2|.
TGTGCCAGCAGCTTAGGCCTGACTAGCGGGTTCTCCTACAATGAGCAGTTCTTC
CASSLGLTSGFSYNEQFF
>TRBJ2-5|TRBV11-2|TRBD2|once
TGTGCCAGCAGCCCCGGGACTAGAATTGGAGAGACCCAGTACTTC
CASSPGTRIGETQYF
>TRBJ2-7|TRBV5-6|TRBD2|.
TGTGCCAGCAGCTTCGCGACTAGCTTCTACGAGCAGTACTTC
CASSFATSFYEQYF
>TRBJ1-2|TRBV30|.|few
TGTGCCTGGTCCCGTGTATCGAACTATGGCTACACCTTC
CAWSRVSNYGYTF
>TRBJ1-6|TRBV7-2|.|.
TGTGCCAGCAGCTCCCGGACAGATTATAATTCACCCCTCCACTTT
CASSSRTDYNSPLHF
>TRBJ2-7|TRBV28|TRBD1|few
TGTGCCAGCACCACAGGGGGCAGATACGAGCAGTACTTC
CASTTGGRYEQYF
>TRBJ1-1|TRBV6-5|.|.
TGTGCCAGCAGGAGGGGAAGAGACACTGAAGCTTTCTTT
CASRRGRDTEAFF
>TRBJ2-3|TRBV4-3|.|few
TGCGCCAGCAGCAAAGCGGTTTGGGCAGATACGCAGTATTTT
CASSKAVWADTQYF
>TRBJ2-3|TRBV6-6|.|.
TGTGCCAGCACCGGGTTTGCAGATACGCAGTATTTT
CASTGFADTQYF
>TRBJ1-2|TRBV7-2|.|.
TGTGCCAGCAGCTTAGGGCAGGGGCCCTACTATGGCTACACCTTC
CASSLGQGPYYGYTF
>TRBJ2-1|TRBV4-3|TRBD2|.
TGCGCCAGCAGCCCCTCGGGAGGGAGCGGCAATGAGCAGTTCTTC
CASSPSGGSGNEQFF
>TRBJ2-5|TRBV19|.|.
TGTGCCAGTAGTATTGGGAAGGCGGGGAGGGAGACCCAGTACTTC
CASSIGKAGRETQYF
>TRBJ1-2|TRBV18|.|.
TGTGCCAGCTCACCGCGACAGTCGGTAGATTATGGCGGCTACACCTTC
CASSPRQSVDYGGYTF
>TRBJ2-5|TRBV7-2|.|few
TGTGCCAGCAGCTTAGTAGGTGGGGTAAGGGAGACCCAGTACTTC
CASSLVGGVRETQYF
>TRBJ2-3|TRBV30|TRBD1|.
TGTGCCTGGAGTGCCGGGACAGTTGGCCCAGATACGCAGTATTTT
CAWSAGTVGPDTQYF
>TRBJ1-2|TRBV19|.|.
TGTGCCAGTTCCGACCCCCACAAGGGCTATGGCTACACCTTC
CASSDPHKGYGYTF
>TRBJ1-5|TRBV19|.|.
TGTGCCAGTAGCCGATACGTCGGCGATCGGGGGGGCGGGGGGCCCCAGCATTTT
CASSRYVGDRGGGGPQHF
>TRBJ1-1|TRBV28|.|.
TGTGCCAGCAGTCTAACAGGGAAGACTGAAGCTTTCTTT
CASSLTGKTEAFF
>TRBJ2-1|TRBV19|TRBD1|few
TGTGCCAGTAGTATCCCGGGACAGGCCGTCGGAAATGAGCAGTTCTTC
CASSIPGQAVGNEQFF
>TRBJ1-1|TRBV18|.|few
TGTGCCAGCTCACCATCGATAGGTGAAGCTTTCTTT
CASSPSIGEAFF
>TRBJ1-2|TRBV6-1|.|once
TGTGCCAGCAGTGAAGCCCCGGGGAACTATGGCTACACCTTC
CASSEAPGNYGYTF
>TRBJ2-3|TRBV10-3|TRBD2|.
TGTGCCACCCACACACCTAGACTAGCGGGGCGCACAGATACGCAGTATTTT
CATHTPRLAGRTDTQYF
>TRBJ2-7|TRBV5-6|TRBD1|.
TGTGCCAGCAGCTTAGGGGGCCGGAACGAGCAGTACTTC
CASSLGGRNEQYF
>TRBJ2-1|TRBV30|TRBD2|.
TGTGCCTGGAGTCTGACTAGCGGAAGCTCCTACAATGAGCAGTTCTTC
CAWSLTSGSSYNEQFF
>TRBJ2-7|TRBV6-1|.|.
TGTGCCAGCAGCCCCGACGCCTACGAGCAGTACTTC
CASSPDAYEQYF
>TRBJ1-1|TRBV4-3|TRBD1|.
TGCGCCAGCAGCCAAGATTGGGGACAGGAAGCTTTCTTT
CASSQDWGQEAFF
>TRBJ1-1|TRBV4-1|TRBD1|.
TGCGCCAGCAGCCGCCTAACCGGGACAGGGAGCCCAGTCGGCACTGAAGCTTTCTTT
CASSRLTGTGSPVGTEAFF
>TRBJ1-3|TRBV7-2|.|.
TGTGCCAGCAGCTTTAAGGCAGCCTCTGGAAACACCATATATTTT
CASSFKAASGNTIYF
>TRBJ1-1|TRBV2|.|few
TGTGCCACCGGCGGGGGGGGGAACACTGAAGCTTTCTTT
CATGGGGNTEAFF
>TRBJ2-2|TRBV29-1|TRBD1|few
TGCAGCGTTTCCGGGACAGGGGGCAGCGGGGAGCTGTTTTTT
CSVSGTGGSGELFF
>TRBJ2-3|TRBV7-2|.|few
TGTGCCAGCAGCTCCCTAAGGGGCACAGATACGCAGTATTTT
CASSSLRGTDTQYF
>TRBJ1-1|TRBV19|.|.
TGTGCCAGTAGTATCTGGTGGGAGGCTGAAGCTTTCTTT
CASSIWWEAEAFF
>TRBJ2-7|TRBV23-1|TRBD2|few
TGCGCCAGCAGTCATAGTCTAGCGGGAGGGAACAACTACGAGCAGTACTTC
CASSHSLAGGNNYEQYF
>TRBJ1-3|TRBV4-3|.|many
TGCGCCAGCAGCCTAGGTACAGGGTATGGAAACACCATATATTTT
CASSLGTGYGNTIYF
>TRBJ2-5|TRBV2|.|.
TGTGCCAGCACCCTAGCAGAGACCCAGTACTTC
CASTLAETQYF
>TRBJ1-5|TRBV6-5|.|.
TGTGCCAGCAGTCTCCTGGGGCAGCCCCAGCATTTT
CASSLLGQPQHF
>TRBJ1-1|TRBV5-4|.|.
TGTGCCAGCAGCTTAGACGGGCTCCTCTTAGGTGCCGAAGCTTTCTTT
CASSLDGLLLGAEAFF
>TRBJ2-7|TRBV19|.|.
TGTGCCAGTAGTAGGGCACCCTACGAGCAGTACTTC
CASSRAPYEQYF
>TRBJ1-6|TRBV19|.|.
TGTGCCAGTAGTATAGTAAGAAGTAGCTCCTATAATTCACCCCTCCACTTT
CASSIVRSSSYNSPLHF
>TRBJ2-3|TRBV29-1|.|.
TGCAGCGTTCGCGGAGACACAGATACGCAGTATTTT
CSVRGDTDTQYF
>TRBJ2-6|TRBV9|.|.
TGTGCCAGCAGCGTACGGAGCTCTGGGGCCAACGTCCTGACTTTC
CASSVRSSGANVLTF